This T cell receptor (beta chain) was captured by sequencing in a study of OX40 agonist ivuxolimab in advanced cancers. CDR3 length: 15 residues. Trimming shortened V by 4 bases and J by 9 bases, and 19 bases separated the two germline ends. Germline-derived CDR1 and CDR2 are MNHEY and SVGAGI. Libraries were prepared by immunoSEQ multiplex PCR; TCRdb keeps only in-frame clonotypes and omits some of them. The sample contains fewer than 80,000 clones, roughly 88% of which appear only once. The gene calls are TRBV6-5 and TRBJ2-1; D gene unclear. This sequence was found in an adult with an advanced solid tumor such as melanoma, head and neck, liver or kidney cancer. The specimen comprised CD4+ or CD8+ T cells sorted from blood, sampled in a trial of the OX40 agonist ivuxolimab. This chain's CDR3 is CASSSPGRTAGEQFF. The CDR3 DNA sequence: TGTGCCAGCAGTTCCCCCGGGCGGACGGCTGGTGAGCAGTTCTTC.